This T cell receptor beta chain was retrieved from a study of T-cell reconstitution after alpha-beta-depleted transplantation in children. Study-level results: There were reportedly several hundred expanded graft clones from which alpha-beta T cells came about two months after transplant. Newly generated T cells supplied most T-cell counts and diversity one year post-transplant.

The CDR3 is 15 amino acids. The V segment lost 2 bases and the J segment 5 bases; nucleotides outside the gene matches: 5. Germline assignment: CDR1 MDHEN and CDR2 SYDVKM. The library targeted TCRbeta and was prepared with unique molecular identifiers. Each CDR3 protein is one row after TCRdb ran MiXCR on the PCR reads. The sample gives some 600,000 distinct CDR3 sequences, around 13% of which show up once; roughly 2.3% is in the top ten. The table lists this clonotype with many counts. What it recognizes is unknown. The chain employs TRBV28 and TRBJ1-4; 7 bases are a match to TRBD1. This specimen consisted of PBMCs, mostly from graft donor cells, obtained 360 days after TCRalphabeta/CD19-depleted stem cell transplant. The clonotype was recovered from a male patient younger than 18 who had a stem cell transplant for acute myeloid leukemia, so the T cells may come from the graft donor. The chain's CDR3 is CASSLAGGRNEKLFF. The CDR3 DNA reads TGTGCCAGCAGTTTAGCAGGGGGGCGGAATGAAAAACTGTTTTTT.